This TCR beta chain is from a study of chemoradiotherapy in HPV16-positive cancers. Study conclusions and caveats: In HPV16-positive patients, HPV-responsive T-cell expansion tracked better recurrence-free survival.

Sequencing used immunoSEQ multiplex PCR; TCRdb keeps in-frame clones, though not all of them. The sample yields thousands of clones, 86% seen once. J was trimmed by 3 bases and V by 6 bases; bases with no gene match: 3. The CDR3 is 13 residues long. Germline CDR1 MNHNY, CDR2 SVGAGI (reference sequence). Remarks on this clone: Its antigen is not identified.

This TCR derives from a human donor with HPV-associated anogenital cancer. The material was tumor tissue, obtained from a patient who underwent chemoradiotherapy. The rearrangement uses TRBV6-6 and TRBJ2-5; 8 nucleotides line up with TRBD1. In DNA, the CDR3 is TGTGCCAGCAGATCGACAGGGGAAGAGACCCAGTACTTC. Protein product: CASRSTGEETQYF.